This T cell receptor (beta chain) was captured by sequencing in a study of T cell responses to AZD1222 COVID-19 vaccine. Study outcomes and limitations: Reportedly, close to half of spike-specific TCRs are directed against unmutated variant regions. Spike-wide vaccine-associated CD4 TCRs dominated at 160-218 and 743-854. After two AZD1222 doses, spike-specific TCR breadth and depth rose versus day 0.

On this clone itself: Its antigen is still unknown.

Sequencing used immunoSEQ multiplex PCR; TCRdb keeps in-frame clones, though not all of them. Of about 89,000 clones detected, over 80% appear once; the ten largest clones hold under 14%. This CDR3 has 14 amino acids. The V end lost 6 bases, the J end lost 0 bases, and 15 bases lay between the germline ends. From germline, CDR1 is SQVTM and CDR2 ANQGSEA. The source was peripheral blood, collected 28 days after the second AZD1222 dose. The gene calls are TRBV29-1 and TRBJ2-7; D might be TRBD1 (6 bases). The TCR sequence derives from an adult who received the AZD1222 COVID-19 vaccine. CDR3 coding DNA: TGCAGCGTCCATGGTGGGGGCCACTCCTACGAGCAGTACTTC. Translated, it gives CSVHGGGHSYEQYF.